This T cell receptor beta chain was identified during a study of T-cell memory formation after mild COVID-19. In the study overall: TCR clusters mostly belonged to single donors.

There are 14 residues in the CDR3. V was pared by 7 bases and J by 4 bases, with 18 bases between. Germline CDR1 is SQVTM and CDR2 is ANQGSEA. The 5'RACE method, run with constant-segment primers, produced TCR alpha and TCR beta cDNA libraries (carrying sample barcodes and UMIs). TCRdb recomputed calls from the 5' RACE reads with MiXCR, one row per CDR3 protein. This sample has around 80,000 distinct CDR3 sequences, with approximately 15% found just once. The V call is TRBV29-1, the J call TRBJ2-3; possibly TRBD1 for D (6 bases). Sequencing was carried out using PBMCs or a T cell subset sorted from them (not recorded which). The TCR was taken from an adult woman who had mild COVID-19 (a few samples of this study predate the infection). Cell type and time point are not known. The chain's CDR3 is CSGGQVSSPDTQYF. CDR3 coding DNA: TGCAGCGGGGGACAAGTCTCGTCCCCAGATACGCAGTATTTT.